These 9 T cell receptor beta chains were sequenced from one sample in a study of Graves' ophthalmopathy and Graves' hyperthyroidism. Investigators amplified TCR beta CDR3 regions from RNA transcripts. After a first-round RT-PCR with HTBI primers, a second-round multiplex PCR was run. TCRdb itself ran the multiplex PCR reads through MiXCR, one entry per CDR3 protein. The data show 650,000 to 800,000 distinct CDR3 sequences, more than 40% seen once. The material sequenced was peripheral blood. All receptors come from an adult man with Graves' ophthalmopathy.

This clonotype is a singleton in its sample. J is TRBJ2-7 and V is TRBV29-1; a possible D gene is TRBD1 (6 bases). V was shortened by 8 bases and J by 1 base, with 12 bases between the two germline ends. Germline CDR1 SQVTM, CDR2 ANQGSEA. The CDR3 spans 12 residues. CDR3 coding DNA: TGCAGCAGTTTGGACAGTTCCTACGAGCAGTACTTC. Encoded protein: CSSLDSSYEQYF.

This clonotype was picked up many times. The V gene is TRBV6-5, the J gene TRBJ2-7, with D perhaps TRBD1 (6 bases). Germline assignment: CDR1 MNHEY and CDR2 SVGAGI. CDR3 length: 14 amino acids. V was pared by 2 bases and J by 2 bases, with 10 bases between. CDR3 amino acids: CASSYGGRPYEQYF. For the CDR3, the DNA is TGTGCCAGCAGTTACGGGGGCAGACCCTACGAGCAGTACTTC.

In the case of this clonotype: A junction boundary mismatches the germline segment, possibly from a read error. The chain uses TRBV2 and TRBJ2-2; 10 positions agree with TRBD2. CDR1 is SNHLY, CDR2 FYNNEI, per germline. The CDR3 runs to 17 residues. CDR3 residues: CASSGPGLARNTGELSW. The CDR3 nucleotides are TGTGCCAGCAGTGGGCCGGGACTAGCGAGGAACACCGGGGAGCTGTCTTGG.

This clonotype was seen repeatedly, ten times or more. V gene TRBV7-2 combines with J gene TRBJ1-5; D is perhaps TRBD1 (5 bases). The germline gives CDR1 SGHTA, CDR2 FQGNSA. Trimming took 2 bases from V and 4 from J, leaving 9 bases between them. This CDR3 spans 14 amino acids. CDR3 in DNA: TGTGCCAGCAGCTTAACATGGGGGAATCAGCCCCAGCATTTT. Amino acids: CASSLTWGNQPQHF.

The rearrangement links TRBV11-2 to TRBJ1-2, with TRBD1 as a possible D gene (5 bases). The ends were cut back, 0 bases at V and 7 bases at J, with 12 bases in the middle. CDR3 length equals 14 residues. Germline V gene lookup returns CDR1 SGHAT and CDR2 FQNNGV. This chain's CDR3 is CASSLDWAGSGYTF. In DNA form, the CDR3 reads TGTGCCAGCAGCTTAGACTGGGCAGGGAGTGGCTACACCTTC.

Here the CDR3 DNA reads TGTGCTAGTGGTTTGGGACAGGGGGACACTGAAGCTTTCTTT. This encodes CASGLGQGDTEAFF. The chain links TRBV12-5 to TRBJ1-1; 9 nucleotides line up with TRBD1. The V gene's germline CDR1 is LGHNT and CDR2 FRNRAP. Trimming cost V 1 base and J 3 bases; bases outside gene matches: 0. The CDR3 is made up of 14 amino acids.

This clonotype was counted between two and nine times. The chain joins TRBV27 to TRBJ2-5; TRBD1 aligns across 9 bases. The CDR3 sequence is 16 residues long. The V segment lost 4 bases and the J segment 2 bases; nucleotides outside the gene matches: 8. Germline V gene data show CDR1 as MNHEY and CDR2 as SMNVEV (reference sequence). CDR3 DNA: TGTGCCAGCAGTTCCCGGGACAGGGAAGATCAAGAGACCCAGTACTTC. Protein sequence: CASSSRDREDQETQYF.

This clonotype occurred many times. The J gene is TRBJ1-1, the V gene TRBV25-1; D is unresolved. The CDR3 extends over 10 amino acids. Germline assignment: CDR1 MGHDK and CDR2 SYGVNS. The V and J ends lost 4 bases and 9 bases respectively, with 6 bases between them. CDR3: CASSAGKAFF. In nucleotides, the CDR3 is TGTGCCAGCAGTGCGGGGAAAGCTTTCTTT. Filled out from reference TRBV25-1 and TRBJ1-1, the complete variable domain reads EADIYQTPRYLVIGTGKKITLECSQTMGHDKMYWYQQDPGMELHLIHYSYGVNSTEKGDLSSESTVSRIRTEHFPLTLESARPSHTSQYLCASSAGKAFFGQGTRLTVV.

This clonotype was detected only once. The chain carries TRBV19 and TRBJ1-5; D gene unclear. Germline lookup yields CDR1 LNHDA and CDR2 SQIVND (reference sequence). V shed 7 bases and J shed 9 bases, with 10 bases lying between them. CDR3 length: 11 residues. CDR3 nucleotide sequence: TGTGCCAGTACGTTATCCGGGCCCCAGCATTTT. Protein product: CASTLSGPQHF.